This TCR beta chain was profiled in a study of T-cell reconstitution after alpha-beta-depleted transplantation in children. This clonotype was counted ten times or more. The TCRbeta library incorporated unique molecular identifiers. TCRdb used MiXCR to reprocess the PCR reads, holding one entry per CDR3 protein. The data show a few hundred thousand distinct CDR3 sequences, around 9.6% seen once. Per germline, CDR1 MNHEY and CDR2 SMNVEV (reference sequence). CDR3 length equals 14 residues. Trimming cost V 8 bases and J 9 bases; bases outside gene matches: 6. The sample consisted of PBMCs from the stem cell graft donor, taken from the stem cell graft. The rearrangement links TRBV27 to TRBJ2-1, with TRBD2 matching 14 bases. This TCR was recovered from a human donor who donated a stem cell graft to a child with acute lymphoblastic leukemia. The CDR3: CASRGLAGVIEQFF. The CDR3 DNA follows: TGTGCCAGCCGGGGACTAGCGGGGGTCATTGAGCAGTTCTTC.